The next 23 T cell receptor beta chains were all read from a single sample in a study of blood T cell repertoires in COVID-19. The data were produced by immunoSEQ multiplex PCR, yet TCRdb's version contains in-frame clones alone and is incomplete. This sample yields 130,000 to 150,000 clones, of which around four fifths are seen a single time; approximately 2.7% belongs to the top ten. The sample consisted of peripheral blood. These receptors came from a woman aged 35 to 49 with active or convalescent COVID-19.

DNA of the CDR3: TGTGCCAGCAGCTTGTGGGCAGACGGCTACACCTTC. Amino acids: CASSLWADGYTF. The chain is built from TRBV5-4 and TRBJ1-2; D is undetermined. The germline gives CDR1 SGHNT, CDR2 YYREEE (reference sequence). V lost 1 base to trimming and J lost 8 bases, with 9 bases between them. The CDR3 covers 12 residues.

The CDR3 nucleotides are TGCGCCAGCAGCTTGGTAGGGGGAACCTCTGGAAACACCATATATTTT. Amino acids: CASSLVGGTSGNTIYF. V gene TRBV5-1 combines with J gene TRBJ1-3; a weak D match, TRBD1 (6 bases). Germline CDR1 reads SGHRS; CDR2 reads YFSETQ. The CDR3 loop spans 16 amino acids. V was trimmed by 0 bases and J by 0 bases, leaving 10 bases between them.

A few counts support this clone. The J gene is TRBJ1-6, the V gene TRBV5-4, with D possibly matching TRBD1 (5 bases). Germline-derived CDR1 and CDR2 are SGHNT and YYREEE (reference sequence). This CDR3 has 14 residues. Deletions cut 3 bases from V and 9 bases from J, with 13 bases between. The CDR3 reads CASSSGWGGSPLHF. DNA of the CDR3: TGTGCCAGCAGCTCCGGTTGGGGGGGTTCACCCCTCCACTTT.

The chain has TRBV24-1 and TRBJ2-7; 8 bases line up with TRBD1. CDR3 length: 11 amino acids. Germline loops: CDR1 KGHDR, CDR2 SFDVKD. After removal of 9 bases from V and 4 bases from J, the junction contained 1 base not matched to a gene. This CDR3 is CATGQGYEQYF. The DNA for the CDR3 is TGTGCCACCGGACAGGGATACGAGCAGTACTTC.

The chain combines TRBV5-4 with TRBJ1-6; 10 bases are a match to TRBD1. The CDR3 is made up of 16 amino acids. V was pared by 6 bases and J by 7 bases, with 10 bases of the junction left unmatched. The germline V gene encodes CDR1 SGHNT and CDR2 YYREEE (reference sequence). The chain's CDR3 is CASTPGQGVSNSPLHF. The CDR3, as DNA: TGTGCCAGCACTCCAGGACAGGGGGTTTCGAATTCACCCCTCCACTTT.

The rearrangement uses TRBV6-5 and TRBJ2-5, with D uncertain. V gave up 10 bases and J gave up 2 bases, with 14 bases separating them. The CDR3 loop spans 13 amino acids. Germline V lookup: CDR1 MNHEY, CDR2 SVGAGI. The CDR3 here is CATTPGFQETQYF. The CDR3 DNA follows: TGTGCCACCACCCCAGGCTTTCAAGAGACCCAGTACTTC.

The genes are TRBV29-1 and TRBJ2-7; 9 bases are shared with TRBD1. The CDR3 is made up of 15 amino acids. Trimming removed 4 bases from V and 3 bases from J; junction bases left unmatched: 10. Germline values: CDR1 SQVTM, CDR2 ANQGSEA. CDR3 in amino acids: CSVGSPGTGNYEQYF. DNA for the CDR3: TGCAGCGTTGGCAGCCCCGGGACAGGGAACTACGAGCAGTACTTC.

The chain has TRBV28 and TRBJ2-7; TRBD1 is a possible D gene (6 bases). V shed 8 bases and J shed 3 bases, with 14 bases lying between them. The CDR3 is made up of 13 amino acids. The germline gives CDR1 MDHEN, CDR2 SYDVKM. CDR3 in amino acids: CASLGQIGYEQYF. DNA for the CDR3: TGTGCCAGCCTTGGACAGATCGGCTACGAGCAGTACTTC.

This clone was picked up one time. The chain has TRBV24-1 and TRBJ2-2; TRBD1 aligns across 9 bases. The trim removed 7 bases at V and 1 base at J, leaving 3 bases unmatched. The CDR3 loop spans 15 amino acids. The germline V gene has CDR1 KGHDR and CDR2 SFDVKD. This chain's CDR3 is CATSRQGGNTGELFF. The DNA of the CDR3 is TGTGCCACCAGCCGACAGGGGGGGAACACCGGGGAGCTGTTTTTT.

This clone was counted a few times. The chain links TRBV7-9 to TRBJ2-1, with D possibly being TRBD2 (6 bases). V was shortened by 4 bases and J by 9 bases, with 13 bases between the two germline ends. From germline, CDR1 is SEHNR and CDR2 FQNEAQ (reference sequence). The CDR3 has 13 amino acids. The CDR3 loop reads CASSYQAGGEQFF. In nucleotides, the CDR3 is TGTGCCAGCAGCTACCAGGCCGGGGGTGAGCAGTTCTTC.

The chain couples TRBV7-2 to TRBJ2-2, with a weak D call TRBD2 (6 bases). The germline gives CDR1 SGHTA, CDR2 FQGNSA. The V end was cut by 7 bases, the J end by 6 bases, with 24 bases between. This CDR3 is built from 17 residues. In nucleotides, the CDR3 is TGTGCCAGCACTCCCGGGTCCGGGAGTGTTTTACCCGGGGAGCTGTTTTTT. This sequence encodes CASTPGSGSVLPGELFF.

The V and J genes are TRBV27 and TRBJ2-4; the D gene is possibly TRBD1 (6 bases). Between the trimmed V and J ends, which lost 2 bases and 0 bases, there was a span of 11 bases. This CDR3 is built from 16 residues. Germline assignment: CDR1 MNHEY and CDR2 SMNVEV (reference sequence). The CDR3 loop reads CASSLVGALAKNIQYF. CDR3 DNA sequence: TGTGCCAGCAGTTTAGTGGGGGCCCTAGCCAAAAACATTCAGTACTTC.

The chain carries TRBV27 and TRBJ2-7, with TRBD1 identical over 9 bases. The CDR3 covers 14 residues. V shed 8 bases, J shed 5 bases, and the junction held 10 bases outside the gene matches. Germline loops: CDR1 MNHEY, CDR2 SMNVEV (reference sequence). In DNA form, the CDR3 reads TGTGCCAGCTTAGCCTCAGGACAGGGGAACGAGCAGTACTTC. It yields the protein CASLASGQGNEQYF.

The gene calls are TRBV7-2 and TRBJ1-2; 10 bases agree with TRBD1. Trimming cost V 5 bases and J 8 bases; bases outside gene matches: 8. This CDR3 is 14 amino acids long. CDR1 is SGHTA and CDR2 is FQGNSA in the germline V gene. This CDR3 is CASSPTGGGGGYTF. The CDR3 DNA reads TGTGCCAGCAGCCCGACAGGGGGCGGGGGAGGCTACACCTTC.

The chain is built from TRBV9 and TRBJ1-2; TRBD1 might be the D (5 bases). Germline CDR1 and CDR2: SGDLS and YYNGEE. Trimming cost V 4 bases and J 6 bases, with 13 bases left between them. The CDR3 has 13 residues. CDR3 DNA sequence: TGTGCCAGCAGCCCCGCGGGGCTCGATGGCTACACCTTC. It yields the protein CASSPAGLDGYTF.

This chain joins TRBV4-1 and TRBJ1-2, with D maybe TRBD1 (5 bases). CDR3 length: 14 residues. The ends were cut back, 3 bases at V and 2 bases at J, with 10 bases in the middle. Germline-derived CDR1 and CDR2 are MGHRA and YSYEKL. CDR3 nucleotide sequence: TGCGCCAGCAGCCACGCTAACAGGAACTATGGCTACACCTTC. It translates to CASSHANRNYGYTF.

The gene calls are TRBV7-2 and TRBJ1-1; weak D call: TRBD1 (5 bases). The germline gives CDR1 SGHTA, CDR2 FQGNSA. CDR3 length equals 15 residues. The V and J ends lost 7 bases and 1 base respectively, with 16 bases between them. CDR3 region: CASNYPGGWNTEAFF. CDR3 bases: TGTGCCAGCAACTATCCGGGGGGTTGGAACACTGAAGCTTTCTTT.

CDR3 sequence (DNA): TGTGCCAGCAGTTACGCCCAGCGGCAGGGGGGCTACGAGCAGTACTTC. As protein: CASSYAQRQGGYEQYF. The chain is built from TRBV6-5 and TRBJ2-7; TRBD1 might be the D (7 bases). The germline CDR1 and CDR2 sequences are MNHEY and SVGAGI. The CDR3 totals 16 residues. V dropped 2 bases and J dropped 3 bases, with 17 bases sitting between them.

The chain links TRBV19 to TRBJ1-1; D uncertain. Trimming stripped 3 bases from V and 0 bases from J, with 17 bases between. CDR3 size: 17 residues. Germline CDR1 is LNHDA and CDR2 is SQIVND (reference sequence). This chain's CDR3 is CASSIGRGILVNTEAFF. The CDR3 nucleotides are TGTGCCAGTAGTATTGGTAGAGGGATTTTGGTGAACACTGAAGCTTTCTTT.

This clone turned up a few times. The chain combines TRBV5-8 with TRBJ2-3, with D unresolved. Trimming left V 1 base short and J 7 bases short, with 7 bases between. There are 12 residues in the CDR3. Germline loops: CDR1 SGHTS, CDR2 YDEGEE. DNA of the CDR3: TGTGCCAGCAGCTTGTCAGGTTATACGCAGTATTTT. Translating it yields CASSLSGYTQYF.

V and J are TRBV24-1 and TRBJ2-2, with unresolved D. Trimming cost V 0 bases and J 6 bases, with 7 bases left between them. CDR1 KGHDR and CDR2 SFDVKD come from the germline V gene. There are 14 residues in the CDR3. The CDR3 coding sequence is TGTGCCACCAGTGATTTGGTAACGGCCGGGGAGCTGTTTTTT. Translating gives CATSDLVTAGELFF.

This chain uses TRBV4-2 with TRBJ1-6, with TRBD1 matching 10 bases. CDR1 is LGHNA and CDR2 is YNFKEQ in the germline V gene. CDR3 size: 15 residues. Trimming cost V 2 bases and J 7 bases; bases outside gene matches: 2. CDR3: CASSQPGQGNSPLHF. The CDR3 DNA reads as TGTGCCAGCAGCCAACCGGGACAGGGGAATTCACCCCTCCACTTT.

V gene TRBV5-5 combines with J gene TRBJ1-4; TRBD1 is a possible D gene (6 bases). The V and J ends lost 3 bases and 3 bases respectively, with 9 bases between them. There are 14 residues in the CDR3. The germline V gene encodes CDR1 SGHKS and CDR2 YYEKEE (reference sequence). This chain's CDR3 is CASSSTGSNEKLFF. CDR3 in DNA: TGTGCCAGCAGCTCCACAGGGTCTAATGAAAAACTGTTTTTT. The whole variable domain, filled in from reference TRBV5-5 and TRBJ1-4, reads DAGVTQSPTHLIKTRGQQVTLRCSPISGHKSVSWYQQVLGQGPQFIFQYYEKEERGRGNFPDRFSARQFPNYSSELNVNALLLGDSALYLCASSSTGSNEKLFFGSGTQLSVL.